The 9 T cell receptor beta chains in this list originate from one sample, sequenced in a study of cytomegalovirus exposure and HLA in healthy donors. Generated by immunoSEQ multiplex PCR, the TCRdb table keeps only in-frame clones and is missing some. The sample includes 85,000 to 120,000 clones, roughly nine tenths of them seen just once. The specimen sequenced was PBMCs. These receptors were taken from a woman under 30 in good health and CMV-seropositive.

The chain employs TRBV6-4 and TRBJ1-2, with TRBD1 matching over 8 bases. V lost 6 bases, J lost 7 bases, and 13 bases stayed unmatched. Germline V gives CDR1 MRHNA, CDR2 SNTAGT. The CDR3 consists of 15 residues. DNA of the CDR3: TGTGCCAGCAGGAACAGTCCCTCAGGGGGCGGTGGCTACACCTTC. Protein: CASRNSPSGGGGYTF.

The gene calls are TRBV2 and TRBJ2-5, with 7 bases lining up with TRBD2. This CDR3 has 13 amino acids. The germline CDR1 and CDR2 sequences are SNHLY and FYNNEI. With V trimmed by 4 bases and J by 4 bases, 3 bases remained unmatched. Here the CDR3 DNA reads TGTGCCAGCAGTGGACGGGGGGTAGAGACCCAGTACTTC. Amino acid sequence: CASSGRGVETQYF. Complete variable domain (other parts from reference TRBV2 and TRBJ2-5): EPEVTQTPSHQVTQMGQEVILRCVPISNHLYFYWYRQILGQKVEFLVSFYNNEISEKSEIFDDQFSVERPDGSNFTLKIRSTKLEDSAMYFCASSGRGVETQYFGPGTRLLVL.

The rearrangement joins TRBV7-3 to TRBJ2-1, with 12 positions matching TRBD2. The CDR3 loop spans 17 amino acids. The ends lost 3 bases at V and 3 bases at J; junction bases unmatched: 6. The germline V gene encodes CDR1 SGHTA and CDR2 FQGTGA. The CDR3 spells CASSLPGTSGLYNEQFF. CDR3 DNA sequence: TGTGCCAGCAGCTTGCCCGGGACTAGCGGGCTCTACAATGAGCAGTTCTTC.

This chain joins TRBV7-9 and TRBJ1-5; 7 positions match TRBD1. CDR1 is SEHNR and CDR2 is FQNEAQ in the germline V gene (reference sequence). V gave up 5 bases and J gave up 8 bases; unmatched junction bases: 6. CDR3 size: 13 residues. The CDR3 sequence is CASSEGAQEPQHF. The CDR3 DNA follows: TGTGCCAGCAGCGAGGGGGCTCAGGAGCCCCAGCATTTT.

V usage is TRBV6-5 and J usage is TRBJ1-2, with a weak D call TRBD1 (5 bases). V was clipped by 2 bases and J by 6 bases, with 19 bases between them. This CDR3 is built from 16 residues. Germline V gene lookup returns CDR1 MNHEY and CDR2 SVGAGI. The CDR3 is CASSYGRPGQGDGYTF. Written as DNA, the CDR3 is TGTGCCAGCAGTTACGGCCGCCCCGGGCAGGGTGATGGCTACACCTTC.

This chain uses TRBV4-1 with TRBJ2-5; 15 bases align to TRBD2. V dropped 8 bases and J dropped 3; count of bases not matched to a gene: 13. CDR1 and CDR2 (germline): MGHRA, YSYEKL. The CDR3 runs 18 residues. In DNA, the CDR3 is TGCGCCAGCTGGGGAAGGACTAGCGGGGGGGAAAAAGAAGAGACCCAGTACTTC. Protein: CASWGRTSGGEKEETQYF.

The table lists this clone with a count of one. The chain employs TRBV25-1 and TRBJ2-3, with D unresolved. Germline CDR1 is MGHDK and CDR2 is SYGVNS. The germline V and J ends were trimmed by 3 bases and 3 bases, with 7 bases remaining between them. The CDR3 extends over 13 amino acids. The CDR3, as DNA: TGTGCCAGCAGTGATTATCCGACAGATACGCAGTATTTT. Its protein is CASSDYPTDTQYF.

J is TRBJ2-5 and V is TRBV27; 8 bases align to TRBD2. The CDR3 is 15 residues long. V shed 5 bases, J shed 4 bases, and the junction held 9 bases outside the gene matches. The germline gives CDR1 MNHEY, CDR2 SMNVEV (reference sequence). CDR3 sequence (DNA): TGTGCCAGCAGTCCTCGGGGGGGGGATCGAGAGACCCAGTACTTC. Its translation is CASSPRGGDRETQYF.

J is TRBJ2-4 and V is TRBV11-2; possible D gene TRBD1, 6 bases. The CDR3 spans 18 residues. Germline CDR1 SGHAT, CDR2 FQNNGV. V gave up 4 bases and J gave up 0 bases, with 19 bases separating them. The CDR3 region has the DNA TGTGCCAGCAGCTCCACAACCGGGACATTTTTAGCCAAAAACATTCAGTACTTC. It specifies CASSSTTGTFLAKNIQYF.